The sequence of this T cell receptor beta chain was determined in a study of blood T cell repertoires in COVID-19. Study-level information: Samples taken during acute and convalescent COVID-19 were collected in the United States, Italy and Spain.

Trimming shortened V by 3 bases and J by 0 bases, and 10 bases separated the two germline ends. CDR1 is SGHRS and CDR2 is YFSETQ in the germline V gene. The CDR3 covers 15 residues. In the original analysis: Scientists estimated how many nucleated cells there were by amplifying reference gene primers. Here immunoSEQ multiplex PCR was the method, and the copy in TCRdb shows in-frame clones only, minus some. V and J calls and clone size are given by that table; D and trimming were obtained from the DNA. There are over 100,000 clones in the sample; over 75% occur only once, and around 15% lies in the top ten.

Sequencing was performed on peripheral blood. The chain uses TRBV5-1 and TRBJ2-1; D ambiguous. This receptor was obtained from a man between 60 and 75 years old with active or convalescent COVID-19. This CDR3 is CASSSRPSSYNEQFF. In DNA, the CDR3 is TGCGCCAGCAGCTCCCGTCCGAGCTCCTACAATGAGCAGTTCTTC.